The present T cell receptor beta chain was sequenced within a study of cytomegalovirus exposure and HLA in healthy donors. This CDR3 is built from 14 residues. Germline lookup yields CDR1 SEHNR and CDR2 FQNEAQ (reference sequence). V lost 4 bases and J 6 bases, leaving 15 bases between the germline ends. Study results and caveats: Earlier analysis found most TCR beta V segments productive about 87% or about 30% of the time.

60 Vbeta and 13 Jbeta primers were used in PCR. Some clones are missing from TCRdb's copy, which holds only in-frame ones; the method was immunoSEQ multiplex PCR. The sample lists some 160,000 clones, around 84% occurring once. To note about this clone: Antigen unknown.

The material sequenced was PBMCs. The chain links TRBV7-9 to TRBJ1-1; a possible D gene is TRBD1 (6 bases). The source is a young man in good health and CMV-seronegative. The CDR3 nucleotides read TGTGCCAGCAGCTCGCCCGACAGGCCGGCTGAAGCTTTCTTT. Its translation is CASSSPDRPAEAFF.